This T cell receptor (beta chain) was recovered during a study of blood T cell repertoires in COVID-19. Study context: Sample material is recorded as cDNA or gDNA derived from T cells, B-cell-depleted T cells, or PBMCs.

The table came from immunoSEQ multiplex PCR; TCRdb's copy has only in-frame clones and leaves some out. The sample yields approximately 360,000 clones, approximately 90% seen once. Participants came from some 26 US areas, aged roughly 18 to 89 years. Cohorts were assigned according to the clinical history that participants reported. The germline V gene has CDR1 MGHRA and CDR2 YSYEKL. Trimming shortened V by 1 base and J by 4 bases, and 15 bases separated the two germline ends. The CDR3 length is 16 residues. The V call is TRBV4-1, the J call TRBJ2-3, with D unclear. The clonotype comes from a woman aged 30 to 39 with acute COVID-19. Sequencing input: PBMCs or T cells enriched from blood (not recorded which). CDR3 in amino acids: CASSQGKVSYSDTQYF. In DNA form, the CDR3 reads TGCGCCAGCAGCCAAGGCAAAGTCTCCTACTCAGATACGCAGTATTTT.